This T cell receptor beta chain was identified in a study of cytomegalovirus exposure and HLA in healthy donors. The study ran its PCR with 60 Vbeta and 13 Jbeta primers. Assay: immunoSEQ multiplex PCR; the TCRdb copy retains only in-frame clones and omits some. The table includes 150,000 to 200,000 clones, around three quarters detected once. The CDR3 contains 16 residues. Germline V gives CDR1 SGHVS, CDR2 FQNEAQ. The V end was cut by 2 bases, the J end by 3 bases, with 14 bases between. Comment on this clone: Its antigen is unknown.

General study findings and limits: It was 150 to 200 TCR beta chains that were listed as cytomegalovirus-associated. As a later analysis showed, a missense DCLRE1C variant was linked to trimming of TCR beta V- and J-genes.

As for the donors, each was a healthy bone marrow donor. The rearrangement links TRBV7-8 to TRBJ2-1, with unresolved D. Sequencing was carried out using PBMCs. The receptor's source is a woman aged 25 to 45 in good health and CMV-seropositive. The CDR3 region has the DNA TGTGCCAGCAGCTTATTTTGGAGTAAAGACTACAATGAGCAGTTCTTC. Translation gives CASSLFWSKDYNEQFF. Combining the CDR3 with reference TRBV7-8 and TRBJ2-1 gives the whole variable domain GAGVSQSPRYKVAKRGQDVALRCDPISGHVSLFWYQQALGQGPEFLTYFQNEAQLDKSGLPSDRFFAERPEGSVSTLKIQRTQQEDSAVYLCASSLFWSKDYNEQFFGPGTRLTVL.